Shown below are 16 T cell receptor beta chains from a single sample sequenced in a study of tumor-infiltrating lymphocytes in primary liver carcinoma. Total RNA amounting to roughly 480 ng was the source from which TCR beta cDNA was made with a constant-region primer. ARM-PCR was slightly modified, and three nested multiplex PCR rounds with it gave rise to the TCR beta libraries. TRBV1-TRBV30 forward primers and a C-beta reverse primer were used in the first two PCR rounds, which each ran for approximately 10 cycles. TCRdb reprocessed the multiplex PCR reads via MiXCR and lists one record per CDR3 protein. The sample carries a few hundred thousand distinct CDR3 sequences, 58% recorded once. Germline DNA was also extracted, and blood RNA derived from unsorted whole blood. The sequenced sample was peripheral blood. The source is a woman in her 30s with primary liver carcinoma and hepatitis B virus infection.

In regard to this clonotype: The junction does not match germline at one end; this may be a read error. The J gene is TRBJ1-3, the V gene TRBV4-1; D is uncertain. The CDR3 has 15 amino acids. Germline CDR1 and CDR2: MGHRA and YSYEKL. The CDR3 DNA reads as TGCGCCAACAGCCAAGATACCGGGGATGGAAACACCATATATTTT. Translated: CANSQDTGDGNTIYF.

This clonotype was detected many times. V usage is TRBV29-1 and J usage is TRBJ1-5; D not resolved. The CDR3 has 16 amino acids. From germline, CDR1 is SQVTM and CDR2 ANQGSEA. V lost 4 bases and J lost 5, with 21 bases in between. DNA for the CDR3: TGCAGCGTTGGGGCCCTCACATTAGGACCCCATCAGCCCCAGCATTTT. Its translation is CSVGALTLGPHQPQHF.

This clonotype was counted many times. V and J are TRBV4-3 and TRBJ2-2; TRBD1 agrees at 7 bases. Germline assignment: CDR1 LGHNA and CDR2 YSLEER. The CDR3 is 16 residues long. J was trimmed by 3 bases and V by 0 bases; bases with no gene match: 4. The CDR3 bases are TGCGCCAGCAGCCAAGAAGGACAGGTGTACACCGGGGAGCTGTTTTTT. Residues: CASSQEGQVYTGELFF.

The table lists this clonotype with a few counts. The CDR3 sequence is CASSLVTSGVPSTDTQYF. Here the CDR3 DNA reads TGCGCCAGCAGCTTGGTTACTAGCGGGGTCCCTAGCACAGATACGCAGTATTTT. The chain recombines TRBV5-1 with TRBJ2-3; 10 positions match TRBD2. CDR1 SGHRS and CDR2 YFSETQ come from the germline V gene. The trim removed 0 bases at V and 0 bases at J, leaving 7 bases unmatched. CDR3 length: 18 residues.

This chain links TRBV19 with TRBJ1-1; 7 bases match TRBD1. Germline loops: CDR1 LNHDA, CDR2 SQIVND (reference sequence). CDR3 length: 16 amino acids. V shed 7 bases, J shed 7 bases, and the junction held 18 bases outside the gene matches. The CDR3: CASKFQLGGGQSEAFF. CDR3 bases: TGTGCCAGTAAGTTTCAACTGGGAGGGGGCCAGAGTGAAGCTTTCTTT. Full variable domain (outside the CDR3, taken from reference TRBV19 and TRBJ1-1): DGGITQSPKYLFRKEGQNVTLSCEQNLNHDAMYWYRQDPGQGLRLIYYSQIVNDFQKGDIAEGYSVSREKKESFPLTVTSAQKNPTAFYLCASKFQLGGGQSEAFFGQGTRLTVV.

The V and J genes are TRBV6-5 and TRBJ2-2; no reliable D call. The V end lost 5 bases, the J end lost 3 bases, and 16 bases lay between the germline ends. Germline V lookup: CDR1 MNHEY, CDR2 SVGAGI. CDR3 length: 16 amino acids. This CDR3 reads CASSPRLWIDTGELFF. The CDR3 DNA reads as TGTGCCAGCAGTCCCAGGCTATGGATAGACACCGGGGAGCTGTTTTTT.

This clonotype has more than one count but fewer than ten. The chain carries TRBV7-9 and TRBJ2-7; TRBD2 might be the D (6 bases). CDR3 length: 11 amino acids. Trimming cost V 5 bases and J 9 bases, with 11 bases left between them. From germline, CDR1 is SEHNR and CDR2 FQNEAQ (reference sequence). CDR3: CASSQARGQYF. The CDR3 DNA follows: TGTGCCAGCAGCCAAGCGCGGGGGCAGTACTTC.

This clonotype has just a few counts. This chain uses TRBV7-9 with TRBJ2-4; D is unclear. CDR1 and CDR2 (germline): SEHNR, FQNEAQ (reference sequence). The CDR3 spans 14 residues. V was pared by 1 base and J by 6 bases, with 10 bases between. This CDR3 is CASSLDQAGNIQYF. The CDR3 nucleotides read TGTGCCAGCAGCTTAGACCAGGCAGGAAACATTCAGTACTTC.

Note on this clonotype: As the CDR3 is not closed by the conserved phenylalanine or tryptophan, this likely results from a read error. V usage is TRBV11-2 and J usage is TRBJ2-7, with unresolved D. CDR3 length: 11 residues. V lost 5 bases and J lost 3, with 5 bases in between. Per the germline V gene, CDR1 is SGHAT and CDR2 is FQNNGV. CDR3 DNA sequence: TGTGCCAGCAGCATAAACTACGAGCAGTACTCC. It is translated as CASSINYEQYS.

In this sample, this clonotype turned up a few times. Here the CDR3 DNA reads TGTGCCAGCAGTCCACCCAGGGGGGGTGCGAGGTCAAGTGAGCAGTTCTTC. It yields the protein CASSPPRGGARSSEQFF. This chain connects TRBV28 to TRBJ2-1, with D perhaps being TRBD1 or TRBD2 (7 bases each). CDR3 length: 17 amino acids. Germline V gives CDR1 MDHEN, CDR2 SYDVKM. V was clipped by 5 bases and J by 9 bases, with 26 bases between them.

This clonotype was detected a few times. This chain uses TRBV6-2 or TRBV6-3 with TRBJ2-1; D remains unclear. Germline CDR1 is MNHEY and CDR2 is SVGEGT. The length of the CDR3 is 15 residues. The V end lost 2 bases, the J end lost 8 bases, and 16 bases lay between the germline ends. The CDR3 coding sequence is TGTGCCAGCAGTTACGACTCAATATCCAGTCATGAGCAGTTCTTC. This translates into CASSYDSISSHEQFF.

Regarding this clonotype: The junction and the germline gene differ at one end; a read error may be behind it. The J gene is TRBJ1-6, the V gene TRBV11-2; D call uncertain. This CDR3 region has 18 residues. CDR1 and CDR2 (germline): SGHAT, FQNNGV. The CDR3 loop reads CASSHRGAESSYNSPLHF. DNA of the CDR3: TGCGCCAGCAGCCACAGAGGAGCCGAGAGCTCCTATAATTCACCCCTCCACTTT.

J is TRBJ2-7 and V is TRBV7-2, with TRBD2 identical over 13 bases. Germline assignment: CDR1 SGHTA and CDR2 FQGNSA. Germline trimming cut 3 bases from V and 6 bases from J; bases unmatched to any gene: 5. There are 15 residues in the CDR3. The CDR3 here is CASSFGLAGVGEQYF. The CDR3 nucleotides read TGTGCCAGCAGCTTCGGACTAGCGGGAGTGGGCGAGCAGTACTTC.

A word on this clonotype: Possible read error: a much larger clone is one base away. The CDR3: CSVLEGLYGHTF. CDR3 DNA sequence: TGCAGCGTTTTAGAAGGGCTCTATGGCCACACCTTC. The chain recombines TRBV29-1 with TRBJ1-2, with D uncertain. The CDR3 totals 12 residues. Germline V gives CDR1 SQVTM, CDR2 ANQGSEA. Full variable domain (remainder filled in from reference TRBV29-1 and TRBJ1-2): SAVISQKPSRDICQRGTSLTIQCQVDSQVTMMFWYRQQPGQSLTLIATANQGSEATYESGFVIDKFPISRPNLTFSTLTVSNMSPEDSSIYLCSVLEGLYGHTFGSGTRLTVV.

This clonotype was counted at least ten times. This rearrangement joins TRBV29-1 to TRBJ2-1; D is possibly TRBD2 (6 bases). Germline CDR1 and CDR2: SQVTM and ANQGSEA. The CDR3 consists of 16 residues. Trimming stripped 3 bases from V and 0 bases from J, with 15 bases between. CDR3 sequence (DNA): TGCAGCGTTGAGGCGGGACTCGCGAGCTCCTACAATGAGCAGTTCTTC. Residues: CSVEAGLASSYNEQFF.

This clonotype was counted at least ten times. The chain links TRBV6-1 to TRBJ1-4; D may be TRBD1 (5 bases). Trimming stripped 7 bases from V and 6 bases from J, with 18 bases between. Germline CDR1 MNHNS, CDR2 SASEGT. The CDR3 loop spans 15 amino acids. In nucleotides, the CDR3 is TGTGCCAGCATGAGGTTCGGGACTTCGGATGAAAAACTGTTTTTT. Protein product: CASMRFGTSDEKLFF.